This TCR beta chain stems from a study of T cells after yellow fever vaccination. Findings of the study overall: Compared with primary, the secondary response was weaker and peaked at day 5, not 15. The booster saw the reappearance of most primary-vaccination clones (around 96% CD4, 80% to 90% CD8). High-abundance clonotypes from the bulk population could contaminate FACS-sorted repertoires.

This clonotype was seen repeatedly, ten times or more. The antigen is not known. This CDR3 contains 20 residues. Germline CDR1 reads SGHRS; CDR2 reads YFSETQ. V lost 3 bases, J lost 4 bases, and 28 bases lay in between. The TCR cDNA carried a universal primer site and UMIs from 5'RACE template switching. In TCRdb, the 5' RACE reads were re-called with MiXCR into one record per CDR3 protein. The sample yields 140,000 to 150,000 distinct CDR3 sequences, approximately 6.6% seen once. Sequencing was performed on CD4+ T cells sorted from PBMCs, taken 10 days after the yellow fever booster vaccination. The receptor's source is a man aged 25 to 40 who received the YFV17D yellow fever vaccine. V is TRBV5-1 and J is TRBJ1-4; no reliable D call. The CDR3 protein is CASSSRPSGISDRGNEKLFF. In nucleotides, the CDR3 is TGCGCCAGCAGCTCAAGGCCTTCCGGGATCTCGGACCGGGGTAATGAAAAACTGTTTTTT.